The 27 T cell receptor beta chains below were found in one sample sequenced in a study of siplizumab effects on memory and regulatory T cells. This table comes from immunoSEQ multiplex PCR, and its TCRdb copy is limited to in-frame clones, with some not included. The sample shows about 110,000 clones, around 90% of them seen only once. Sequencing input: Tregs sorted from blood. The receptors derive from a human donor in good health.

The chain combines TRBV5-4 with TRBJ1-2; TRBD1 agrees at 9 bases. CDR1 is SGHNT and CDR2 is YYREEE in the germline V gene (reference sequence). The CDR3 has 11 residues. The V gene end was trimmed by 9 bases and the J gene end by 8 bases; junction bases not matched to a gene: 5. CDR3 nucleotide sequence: TGTGCCACACAGGGGGCTGAAGGCTACACCTTC. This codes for CATQGAEGYTF.

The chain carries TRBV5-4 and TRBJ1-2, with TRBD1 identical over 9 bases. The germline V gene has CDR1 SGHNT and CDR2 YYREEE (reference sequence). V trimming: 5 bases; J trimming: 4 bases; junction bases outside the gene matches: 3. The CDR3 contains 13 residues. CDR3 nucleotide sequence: TGTGCCAGCAGAATGACAGGGGGCTATGGCTACACCTTC. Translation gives CASRMTGGYGYTF.

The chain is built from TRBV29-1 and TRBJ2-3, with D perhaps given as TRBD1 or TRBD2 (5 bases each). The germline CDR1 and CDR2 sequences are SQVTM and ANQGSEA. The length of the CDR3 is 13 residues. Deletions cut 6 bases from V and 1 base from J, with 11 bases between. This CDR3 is CSVGRDGTDTQYF. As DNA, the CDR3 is TGCAGCGTGGGACGGGACGGCACAGATACGCAGTATTTT.

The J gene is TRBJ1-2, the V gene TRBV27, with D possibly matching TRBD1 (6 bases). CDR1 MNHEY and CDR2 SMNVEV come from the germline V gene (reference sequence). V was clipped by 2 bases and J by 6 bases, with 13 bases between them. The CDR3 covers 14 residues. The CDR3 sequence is CASSLRSRGDGYTF. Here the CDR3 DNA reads TGTGCCAGCAGTTTACGGAGCAGGGGAGATGGCTACACCTTC.

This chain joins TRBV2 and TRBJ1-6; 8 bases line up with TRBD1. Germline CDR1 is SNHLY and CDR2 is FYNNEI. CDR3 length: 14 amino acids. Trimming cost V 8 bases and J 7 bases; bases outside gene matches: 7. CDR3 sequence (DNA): TGTGCCAGCGTAGGACAGGGTTGGAATTCACCCCTCCACTTT. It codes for CASVGQGWNSPLHF.

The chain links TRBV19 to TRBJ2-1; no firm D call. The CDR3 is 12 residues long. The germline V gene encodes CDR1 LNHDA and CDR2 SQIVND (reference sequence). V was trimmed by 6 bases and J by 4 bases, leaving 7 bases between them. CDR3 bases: TGTGCCAGTAGCTTTTTATACAATGAGCAGTTCTTC. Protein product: CASSFLYNEQFF.

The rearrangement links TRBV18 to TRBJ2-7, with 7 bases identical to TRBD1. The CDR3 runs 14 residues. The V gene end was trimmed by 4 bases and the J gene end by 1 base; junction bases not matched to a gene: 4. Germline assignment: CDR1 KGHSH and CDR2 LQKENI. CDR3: CASSHGTASYEQYF. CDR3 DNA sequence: TGTGCCAGCTCACACGGGACAGCATCCTACGAGCAGTACTTC.

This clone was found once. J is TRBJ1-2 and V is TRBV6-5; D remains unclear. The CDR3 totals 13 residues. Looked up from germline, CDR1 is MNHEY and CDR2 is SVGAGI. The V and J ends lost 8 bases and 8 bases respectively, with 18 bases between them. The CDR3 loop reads CASGTVSSRGYTF. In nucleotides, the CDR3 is TGTGCCAGCGGCACAGTTAGTAGTCGGGGCTACACCTTC.

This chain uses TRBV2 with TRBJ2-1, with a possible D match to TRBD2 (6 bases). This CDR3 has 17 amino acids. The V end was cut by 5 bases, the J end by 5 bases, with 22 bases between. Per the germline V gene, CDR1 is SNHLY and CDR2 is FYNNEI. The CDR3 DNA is TGTGCCAGCAGTCAATTAGCGGCACCGTCCTTCGACAATGAGCAGTTCTTC. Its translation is CASSQLAAPSFDNEQFF.

This CDR3 is CASIGAYSGGTGELFF. CDR3 nucleotides: TGTGCCAGCATCGGGGCCTACAGTGGCGGCACCGGGGAGCTGTTTTTT. The V gene is TRBV6-6, the J gene TRBJ2-2; D may match TRBD1 or TRBD2 (5 bases each). Looked up from germline, CDR1 is MNHNY and CDR2 is SVGAGI (reference sequence). Trimming shortened V by 7 bases and J by 4 bases, and 19 bases separated the two germline ends. The CDR3 is 16 amino acids.

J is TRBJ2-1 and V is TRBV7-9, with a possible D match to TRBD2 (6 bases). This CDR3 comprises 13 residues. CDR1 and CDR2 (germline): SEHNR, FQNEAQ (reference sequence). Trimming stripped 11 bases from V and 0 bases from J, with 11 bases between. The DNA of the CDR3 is TGTGCCGGGGACGGGAGCTCCTACAATGAGCAGTTCTTC. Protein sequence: CAGDGSSYNEQFF.

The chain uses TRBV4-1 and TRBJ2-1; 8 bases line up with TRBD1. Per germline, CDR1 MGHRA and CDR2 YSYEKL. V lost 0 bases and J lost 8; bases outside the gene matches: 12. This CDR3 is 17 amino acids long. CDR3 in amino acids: CASSQDRAGGLGDEQFF. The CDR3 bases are TGCGCCAGCAGCCAAGATAGGGCAGGGGGCCTCGGGGATGAGCAGTTCTTC.

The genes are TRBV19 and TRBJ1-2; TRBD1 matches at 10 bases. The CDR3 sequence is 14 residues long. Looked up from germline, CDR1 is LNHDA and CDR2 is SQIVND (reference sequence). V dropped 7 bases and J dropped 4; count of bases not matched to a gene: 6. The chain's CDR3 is CASTQTGGSYGYTF. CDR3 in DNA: TGTGCCAGTACCCAGACAGGGGGCAGCTATGGCTACACCTTC. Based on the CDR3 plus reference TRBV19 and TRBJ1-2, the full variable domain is DGGITQSPKYLFRKEGQNVTLSCEQNLNHDAMYWYRQDPGQGLRLIYYSQIVNDFQKGDIAEGYSVSREKKESFPLTVTSAQKNPTAFYLCASTQTGGSYGYTFGSGTRLTVV.

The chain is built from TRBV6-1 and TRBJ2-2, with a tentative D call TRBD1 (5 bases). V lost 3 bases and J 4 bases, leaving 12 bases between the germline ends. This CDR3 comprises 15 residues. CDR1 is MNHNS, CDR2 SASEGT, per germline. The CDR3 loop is CASSDPGFSTGELFF. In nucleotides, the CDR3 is TGTGCCAGCAGTGACCCAGGGTTTAGCACCGGGGAGCTGTTTTTT.

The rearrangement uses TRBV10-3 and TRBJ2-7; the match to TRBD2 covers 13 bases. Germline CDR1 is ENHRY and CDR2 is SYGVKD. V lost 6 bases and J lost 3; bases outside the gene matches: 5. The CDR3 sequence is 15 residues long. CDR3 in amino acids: CAIRTLAGGLYEQYF. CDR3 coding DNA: TGTGCCATCAGGACACTAGCGGGAGGGCTCTACGAGCAGTACTTC.

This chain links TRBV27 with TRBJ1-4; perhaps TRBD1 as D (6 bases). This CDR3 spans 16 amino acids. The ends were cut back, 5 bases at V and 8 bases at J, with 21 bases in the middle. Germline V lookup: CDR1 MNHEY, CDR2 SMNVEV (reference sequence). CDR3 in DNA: TGTGCCAGCAGTCGAAGCCGGCGGGGGGCGAGGGAAAAACTGTTTTTT. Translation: CASSRSRRGAREKLFF.

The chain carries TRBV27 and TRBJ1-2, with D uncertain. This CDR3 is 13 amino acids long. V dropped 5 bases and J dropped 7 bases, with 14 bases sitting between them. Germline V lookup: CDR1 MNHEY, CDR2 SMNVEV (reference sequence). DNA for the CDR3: TGTGCCAGCAGTCCCACCTGGACCATTGGCTACACCTTC. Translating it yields CASSPTWTIGYTF.

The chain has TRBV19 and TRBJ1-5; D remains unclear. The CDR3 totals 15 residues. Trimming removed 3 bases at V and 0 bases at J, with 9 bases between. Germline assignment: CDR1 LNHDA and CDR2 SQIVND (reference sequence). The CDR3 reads CASSITKYSNQPQHF. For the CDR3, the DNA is TGTGCCAGTAGTATTACTAAGTATAGCAATCAGCCCCAGCATTTT.

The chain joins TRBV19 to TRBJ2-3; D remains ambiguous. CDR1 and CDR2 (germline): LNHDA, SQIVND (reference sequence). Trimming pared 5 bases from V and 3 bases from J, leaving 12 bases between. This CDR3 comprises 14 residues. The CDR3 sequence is CASSQATVTDTQYF. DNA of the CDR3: TGTGCCAGTAGTCAGGCCACAGTAACAGATACGCAGTATTTT.

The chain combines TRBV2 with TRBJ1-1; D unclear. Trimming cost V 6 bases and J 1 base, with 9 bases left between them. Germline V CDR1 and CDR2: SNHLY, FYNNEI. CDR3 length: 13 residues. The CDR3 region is CASSVFRNTEAFF. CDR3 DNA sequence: TGTGCCAGCAGCGTATTTAGGAACACTGAAGCTTTCTTT.

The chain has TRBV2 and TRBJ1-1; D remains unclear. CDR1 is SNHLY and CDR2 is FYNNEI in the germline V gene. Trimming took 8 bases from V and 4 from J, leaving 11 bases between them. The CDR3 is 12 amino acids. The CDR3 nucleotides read TGTGCCAGCGGGAGGGAGAGCACTGAAGCTTTCTTT. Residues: CASGRESTEAFF.

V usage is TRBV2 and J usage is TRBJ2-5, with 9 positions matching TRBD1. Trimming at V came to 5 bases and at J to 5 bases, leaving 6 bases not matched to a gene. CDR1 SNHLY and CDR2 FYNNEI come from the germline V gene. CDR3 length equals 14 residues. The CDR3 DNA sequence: TGTGCCAGCAGTCGGGACAGGGATGCGGAGACCCAGTACTTC. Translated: CASSRDRDAETQYF.

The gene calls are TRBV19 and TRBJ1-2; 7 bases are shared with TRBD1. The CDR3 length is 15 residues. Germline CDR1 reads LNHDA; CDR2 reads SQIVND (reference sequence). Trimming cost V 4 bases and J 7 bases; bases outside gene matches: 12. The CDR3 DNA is TGTGCCAGTAGTAAGCCCAGACAGGGAAACGGTGGCTACACCTTC. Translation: CASSKPRQGNGGYTF.

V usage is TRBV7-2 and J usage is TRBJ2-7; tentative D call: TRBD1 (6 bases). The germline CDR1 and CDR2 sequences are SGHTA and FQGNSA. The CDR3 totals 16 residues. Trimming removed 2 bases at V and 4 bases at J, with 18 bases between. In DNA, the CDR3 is TGTGCCAGCAGCTTACCTGACAGGTTCCCTAAGTACGAGCAGTACTTC. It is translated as CASSLPDRFPKYEQYF.

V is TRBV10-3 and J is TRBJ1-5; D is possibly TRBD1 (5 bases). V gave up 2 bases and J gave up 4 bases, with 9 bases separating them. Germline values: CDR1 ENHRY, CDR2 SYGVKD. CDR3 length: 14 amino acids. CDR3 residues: CAISERGRNQPQHF. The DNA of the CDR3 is TGTGCCATCAGTGAGAGGGGCAGAAATCAGCCCCAGCATTTT.

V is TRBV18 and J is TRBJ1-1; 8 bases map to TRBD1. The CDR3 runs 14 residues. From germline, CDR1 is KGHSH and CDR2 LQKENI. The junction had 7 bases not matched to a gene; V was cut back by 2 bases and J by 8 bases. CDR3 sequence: CASSPDGTGLEAFF. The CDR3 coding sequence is TGTGCCAGCTCACCAGATGGGACAGGACTCGAAGCTTTCTTT.

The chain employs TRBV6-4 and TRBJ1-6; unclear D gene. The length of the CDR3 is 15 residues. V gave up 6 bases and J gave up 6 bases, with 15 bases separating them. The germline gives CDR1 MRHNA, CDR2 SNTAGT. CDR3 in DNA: TGTGCCAGCAGCACTGGGTCAGGAATTAATTCACCCCTCCACTTT. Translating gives CASSTGSGINSPLHF.